Below are 5 T cell receptor beta chains sequenced from a single sample in a study of blood T cell repertoires in COVID-19. The repertoire was sequenced with immunoSEQ multiplex PCR; TCRdb's copy has only in-frame clones and lacks some. The sample lists 80,000 or so clones, 75% to 90% occurring once. Sequencing was carried out using peripheral blood. All receptors derive from a human donor in a cohort sampled during active COVID-19.

This chain uses TRBV30 with TRBJ1-2; D remains unclear. The germline CDR1 and CDR2 sequences are GTSNPN and SVGIG (reference sequence). Trimming took off 7 bases at V and 4 bases at J, with 13 bases between the two ends. The CDR3 loop spans 12 amino acids. The CDR3 loop reads CASPVNFYGYTF. CDR3 bases: TGTGCCTCTCCGGTAAATTTCTATGGCTACACCTTC.

This clone was seen only a few times. CDR3 region: CASSFPGANGYTF. The CDR3 DNA reads TGTGCCAGCAGCTTTCCTGGGGCGAATGGCTACACCTTC. The chain combines TRBV5-4 with TRBJ1-2; D is perhaps TRBD1 (5 bases). V lost 2 bases and J lost 6, with 11 bases in between. Germline V gives CDR1 SGHNT, CDR2 YYREEE (reference sequence). This CDR3 contains 13 residues.

V gene TRBV12-3 or TRBV12-4 combines with J gene TRBJ2-7; 7 bases fit TRBD1. The trim removed 6 bases at V and 1 base at J, leaving 3 bases unmatched. The CDR3 covers 13 residues. The CDR3 loop reads CASRTGASYEQYF. CDR3 nucleotides: TGTGCCAGCAGAACAGGGGCATCCTACGAGCAGTACTTC.

The chain carries TRBV29-1 and TRBJ1-2, with a tentative D call TRBD1 (6 bases). The CDR3 runs 15 residues. The germline V and J ends were trimmed by 2 bases and 6 bases, with 19 bases remaining between them. Germline CDR1 and CDR2: SQVTM and ANQGSEA. In DNA, the CDR3 is TGCAGCGTTGAACTCATGCGGACAGCAGGTCATGGCTACACCTTC. This translates into CSVELMRTAGHGYTF.

This clone was picked up many times. The chain carries TRBV27 and TRBJ2-1, with 9 positions matching TRBD2. This CDR3 contains 16 residues. J gave up 0 bases and V 7 bases, and 7 bases lay outside the gene matches. CDR1 is MNHEY and CDR2 is SMNVEV in the germline V gene (reference sequence). The CDR3 loop reads CASNKAGGSSYNEQFF. The CDR3 region has the DNA TGTGCCAGCAACAAAGCGGGAGGAAGCTCCTACAATGAGCAGTTCTTC.